This note documents a single T cell receptor (beta chain) sequence. Antigen unknown. Clones were read by immunoSEQ multiplex PCR, and TCRdb kept only the in-frame ones, dropping some. The sample consists of about 84,000 clones, 80% to 90% of them appearing once. The data were obtained in a study of a mutant IDH1 vaccine in newly diagnosed glioma. Per germline, CDR1 SGHVS and CDR2 FNYEAQ. Trimming took 4 bases from V and 0 from J, leaving 17 bases between them. This CDR3 has 17 residues. Described time point: week 47, end of study. Doses consisted of 300 ug of mutant IDH1 20-mer peptide each, paired with topical imiquimod. New WHO grade 3 or 4 astrocytomas that were IDH1-mutant and ATRX-lost occurred in the donors.

The sequenced sample was PBMCs, obtained from a glioma patient whose treatment included an IDH1 peptide vaccine. The chain joins TRBV7-6 to TRBJ2-3, with D possibly called TRBD1 or TRBD2 (6 bases each). The clonotype was recovered from a middle-aged man with glioma. CDR3 DNA: TGTGCCAGCAGCTCCGGGGCGGGGACAACTAGCACAGATACGCAGTATTTT. Translating it yields CASSSGAGTTSTDTQYF.